These 22 T cell receptor beta chains were all obtained from the same sample, sequenced in a study of blood T cell repertoires in COVID-19. Here immunoSEQ multiplex PCR was the method, and the copy in TCRdb shows in-frame clones only, minus some. The table records hundreds of thousands of clones, around 82% of them present only once. The sequenced material came from peripheral blood. These receptors all stem from a woman aged 50 to 60 with acute or convalescent COVID-19.

The CDR3 DNA is TGTGCCAGCACCGACCAGGGGCCCCACACCGGGGAGCTGTTTTTT. This translates into CASTDQGPHTGELFF. The chain employs TRBV6-5 and TRBJ2-2; a possible D gene is TRBD1 (6 bases). CDR1 and CDR2 (germline): MNHEY, SVGAGI. This CDR3 spans 15 amino acids. V was shortened by 7 bases and J by 3 bases, with 15 bases between the two germline ends.

The chain employs TRBV25-1 and TRBJ1-2; no reliable D call. The ends were cut back, 6 bases at V and 6 bases at J, with 23 bases in the middle. The germline V gene has CDR1 MGHDK and CDR2 SYGVNS. This CDR3 has 16 residues. The CDR3 spells CASSGRRFSGSDGYTF. The CDR3 DNA sequence: TGTGCCAGCAGCGGTAGGCGGTTTTCGGGTTCCGATGGCTACACCTTC.

J is TRBJ2-2 and V is TRBV5-1, with D tentatively TRBD1 (6 bases). This CDR3 contains 16 residues. The V gene lost 2 bases and the J gene lost 0 bases, with 11 bases spanning the gap. Per the germline V gene, CDR1 is SGHRS and CDR2 is YFSETQ. CDR3 coding DNA: TGCGCCAGCAGCTTAGTGTGGACAGCGAACACCGGGGAGCTGTTTTTT. As protein: CASSLVWTANTGELFF.

The rearrangement joins TRBV11-2 to TRBJ1-4, with 8 bases identical to TRBD1. Per germline, CDR1 SGHAT and CDR2 FQNNGV. The CDR3 has 16 amino acids. The ends lost 2 bases at V and 4 bases at J; junction bases unmatched: 6. The DNA of the CDR3 is TGTGCCAGCAGCTTATGGGCGACAGGGGATAATGAAAAACTGTTTTTT. Translated, it gives CASSLWATGDNEKLFF.

The chain carries TRBV28 and TRBJ1-5; a possible D gene is TRBD1 (5 bases). Germline assignment: CDR1 MDHEN and CDR2 SYDVKM. Trimming pared 6 bases from V and 10 bases from J, leaving 13 bases between. This CDR3 region has 12 residues. CDR3 protein: CASRGGISPQHF. CDR3 bases: TGTGCCAGCAGGGGGGGAATCAGCCCCCAGCATTTT.

The chain recombines TRBV11-2 with TRBJ2-5, with 9 nucleotides matching TRBD1. The CDR3 is made up of 15 amino acids. The J segment lost 3 bases and the V segment lost 4 bases, leaving 6 bases of the junction unmatched. CDR1 SGHAT and CDR2 FQNNGV come from the germline V gene. The CDR3 DNA sequence: TGTGCCAGCAGCTCGGGACAGGGTAGAAAAGAGACCCAGTACTTC. Translated, it gives CASSSGQGRKETQYF.

The V call is TRBV6-5, the J call TRBJ1-4, with TRBD1 matching 7 bases. The ends lost 7 bases at V and 4 bases at J; junction bases unmatched: 6. CDR1 and CDR2 from the germline V gene are MNHEY and SVGAGI. This CDR3 has 14 amino acids. Here the CDR3 reads CASTDRQNNEKLFF. CDR3 nucleotides: TGTGCCAGCACGGACAGGCAAAATAATGAAAAACTGTTTTTT.

The chain uses TRBV27 and TRBJ1-4, with 7 bases fitting TRBD1. Germline V lookup: CDR1 MNHEY, CDR2 SMNVEV (reference sequence). Losses at the gene ends were 5 bases for V and 1 base for J; bases not matched to a gene: 4. The CDR3 length is 15 residues. CDR3 loop: CASSHTGVTNEKLFF. The CDR3 DNA reads as TGTGCCAGCAGTCACACAGGGGTAACTAATGAAAAACTGTTTTTT.

This sequence joins TRBV7-2 and TRBJ1-2; D unclear. CDR1 and CDR2 from the germline V gene are SGHTA and FQGNSA. CDR3 length: 16 amino acids. V lost 2 bases and J 2 bases, leaving 15 bases between the germline ends. This CDR3 reads CASSLPRGVINYGYTF. The CDR3 bases are TGTGCCAGCAGCTTACCTCGAGGCGTAATAAACTATGGCTACACCTTC.

V usage is TRBV27 and J usage is TRBJ2-1; 8 bases are shared with TRBD1. CDR1 is MNHEY and CDR2 is SMNVEV in the germline V gene (reference sequence). This CDR3 is 15 amino acids long. With V trimmed by 5 bases and J by 3 bases, 6 bases remained unmatched. CDR3 sequence reads: CASSLHRGDYNEQFF. DNA of the CDR3: TGTGCCAGCAGTCTACACAGGGGGGACTACAATGAGCAGTTCTTC.

The CDR3 region has the DNA TGTGCCAGTCCGGACAGGGGGAGTAGGGCTTTCTTT. It codes for CASPDRGSRAFF. The chain combines TRBV2 with TRBJ1-1; 10 bases match TRBD1. The CDR3 is made up of 12 amino acids. Germline V gene sequence: CDR1 SNHLY, CDR2 FYNNEI. The V and J ends lost 9 bases and 11 bases, in that order; junction bases with no gene match: 9.

This chain links TRBV7-2 with TRBJ2-2, with 7 bases fitting TRBD1. V lost 3 bases, J lost 4 bases, and 8 bases stayed unmatched. Germline V gene lookup returns CDR1 SGHTA and CDR2 FQGNSA. CDR3 length equals 16 residues. The CDR3 nucleotides read TGTGCCAGCAGCTTGGCGACAGGGATCCCCACCGGGGAGCTGTTTTTT. Protein product: CASSLATGIPTGELFF.

The chain employs TRBV7-2 and TRBJ2-7, with a possible D match to TRBD2 (7 bases). The germline V gene encodes CDR1 SGHTA and CDR2 FQGNSA. V lost 7 bases to trimming and J lost 2 bases, with 18 bases between them. The CDR3 runs 15 residues. CDR3 DNA: TGTGCCAGCACCGTCGGAGGGGGGGGCGCCTACGAGCAGTACTTC. This gives the protein CASTVGGGGAYEQYF.

The chain employs TRBV5-6 and TRBJ2-1; D possibly corresponds to TRBD2 (5 bases). Germline CDR1 reads SGHDT; CDR2 reads YYEEEE. The CDR3 spans 14 residues. V was pared by 4 bases and J by 9 bases, with 17 bases between. CDR3 nucleotides: TGTGCCAGCAGCCCACCGAACAGTCGGGGTGAGCAGTTCTTC. It translates to CASSPPNSRGEQFF.

Many counts were recorded for this clone. The rearrangement uses TRBV12-3 or TRBV12-4 and TRBJ2-7, with D possibly matching TRBD1 (6 bases). The CDR3 has 12 residues. The V and J ends lost 5 bases and 7 bases respectively, with 12 bases between them. DNA of the CDR3: TGTGCCAGCAGTAATGACAGGCCGGAGCAGTACTTC. Residues: CASSNDRPEQYF.

V and J are TRBV27 and TRBJ1-5, with D perhaps matching TRBD1 (5 bases). Per the germline V gene, CDR1 is MNHEY and CDR2 is SMNVEV (reference sequence). Between the trimmed V and J ends, which lost 6 bases and 3 bases, there was a span of 18 bases. This CDR3 is 16 amino acids long. The CDR3, as DNA: TGTGCCAGCAGCCCACGTGGGGGGGGGAACAATCAGCCCCAGCATTTT. The encoded protein is CASSPRGGGNNQPQHF.

CDR3 sequence reads: CASSQQEVNEQFF. The CDR3 region has the DNA TGTGCCAGCAGTCAACAGGAGGTTAATGAGCAGTTCTTC. J is TRBJ2-1 and V is TRBV3-1 (or the pseudogene TRBV3-2), with D tentatively TRBD1 or TRBD2 (5 bases each). V was trimmed by 6 bases and J by 7 bases, leaving 13 bases between them. Looked up from germline, CDR1 is LGHDT and CDR2 is YNNKEL (reference sequence). The CDR3 length is 13 residues.

The rearrangement joins TRBV24-1 to TRBJ2-1; 11 nucleotides align to TRBD2. Germline CDR1 reads KGHDR; CDR2 reads SFDVKD. CDR3 length equals 18 residues. After removal of 2 bases from V and 7 bases from J, the junction contained 12 bases not matched to a gene. This chain's CDR3 is CATSDSTPGLAAKNEQFF. CDR3 coding DNA: TGTGCCACCAGTGATTCAACACCGGGACTAGCGGCAAAGAATGAGCAGTTCTTC.

V gene TRBV5-6 combines with J gene TRBJ2-5, with 12 bases lining up with TRBD2. With V trimmed by 0 bases and J by 5 bases, 5 bases remained unmatched. Per germline, CDR1 SGHDT and CDR2 YYEEEE. This CDR3 is 16 amino acids long. Here the CDR3 reads CASSLALAGGLETQYF. The CDR3 coding sequence is TGTGCCAGCAGCTTGGCACTAGCGGGAGGCCTGGAGACCCAGTACTTC.

The chain is built from TRBV6-2 or TRBV6-3 and TRBJ2-1, with unresolved D. Germline values: CDR1 MNHEY, CDR2 SVGEGT. The CDR3 spans 11 residues. Trimming took off 5 bases at V and 10 bases at J, with 9 bases between the two ends. The CDR3 is CASSPASEQFF. The CDR3, as DNA: TGTGCCAGCAGTCCCGCGTCCGAGCAGTTCTTC.

The V gene is TRBV14, the J gene TRBJ2-2; 9 bases fit TRBD2. This CDR3 spans 20 amino acids. The junction had 20 bases not matched to a gene; V was cut back by 4 bases and J by 5 bases. Germline V gives CDR1 SGHDN, CDR2 FVKESK. CDR3 in amino acids: CASSLRFGSLAGVVTGELFF. The CDR3 bases are TGTGCCAGCAGCCTAAGATTCGGTTCGTTAGCGGGAGTAGTAACCGGGGAGCTGTTTTTT.

The rearrangement links TRBV18 to TRBJ2-1; possibly TRBD2 for D (6 bases). Germline CDR1 and CDR2: KGHSH and LQKENI. The CDR3 runs 15 residues. Trimming took off 1 base at V and 8 bases at J, with 15 bases between the two ends. The CDR3: CASSPRGIHFYEQFF. DNA for the CDR3: TGTGCCAGCTCACCACGCGGGATCCATTTCTATGAGCAGTTCTTC.